The following is a TCR beta chain sequence with its context. The antigen remains unidentified. Assay: immunoSEQ multiplex PCR; the TCRdb copy retains only in-frame clones and omits some. The table lists 400,000 to 500,000 clones, 85% to 90% of them singletons, with approximately 2.5% in the top ten. These data belong to a study of Ad26.COV2.S vaccination and SARS-CoV-2 variants. General observations from the study: Ad26.COV2.S recipients had broader spike-specific TCRs (P = 0.0014). Placebo and vaccine recipients had non-spike TCR breadth that was similar.

Treatment indicated: 15 to 20 received Ad26.COV2.S at low or high dose, single or two shots; about 5 received placebo; per-sample allocation not given. Sampling was performed 63 days after the first vaccine or placebo injection. The CDR3 spans 18 residues. Germline lookup yields CDR1 SGHTA and CDR2 FQGNSA. With 5 bases clipped from V and 5 bases from J, the junction kept 15 bases outside the gene matches. The sample was peripheral blood, taken in a trial of Ad26.COV2.S vaccine versus placebo. The rearrangement links TRBV7-2 to TRBJ2-1; 10 bases map to TRBD2. This TCR derives from a person between 18 and 60 years old who received the Ad26.COV2.S COVID-19 vaccine or a placebo. In nucleotides, the CDR3 is TGTGCCAGCAGCCACCAGCGGGGGGGGGCCGGAATTGACAATGAGCAGTTCTTC. Amino acids: CASSHQRGGAGIDNEQFF.